The 14 T cell receptor beta chains presented below share a single source sample, sequenced in a study of cytomegalovirus exposure and HLA in healthy donors. Assay: immunoSEQ multiplex PCR; the TCRdb copy retains only in-frame clones and omits some. The data contain about 63,000 clones, 80% to 90% of them singletons. The sample comprised PBMCs. These receptors were collected from a woman between 18 and 29 years old in good health and CMV-seronegative.

This clone was observed a handful of times. V and J are TRBV19 and TRBJ2-7, with D possibly TRBD1 on 5 matching bases. The CDR3 extends over 15 amino acids. Germline-derived CDR1 and CDR2 are LNHDA and SQIVND (reference sequence). The V end was cut by 4 bases, the J end by 2 bases, with 15 bases between. The CDR3: CASSTQGRGPYEQYF. As DNA, the CDR3 is TGTGCCAGTAGTACCCAGGGCCGTGGGCCCTACGAGCAGTACTTC.

V is TRBV28 and J is TRBJ1-3; D is ambiguous. CDR1 is MDHEN, CDR2 SYDVKM, per germline. The V and J ends lost 5 bases and 0 bases respectively, with 17 bases between them. The CDR3 loop spans 17 amino acids. The DNA for the CDR3 is TGTGCCAGCAGTACGGCATTAGTGAGGTCCTCTGGAAACACCATATATTTT. Translating gives CASSTALVRSSGNTIYF.

A single count supports this clone. Here the CDR3 reads CASRGLAGVDEQFF. The DNA for the CDR3 is TGCGCCAGCAGGGGACTAGCGGGAGTAGATGAGCAGTTCTTC. The genes are TRBV5-1 and TRBJ2-1; 14 positions match TRBD2. The CDR3 is made up of 14 amino acids. With V trimmed by 5 bases and J by 8 bases, 3 bases remained unmatched. Germline lookup yields CDR1 SGHRS and CDR2 YFSETQ.

The V call is TRBV18, the J call TRBJ1-1; D gene ambiguous. Trimming shortened V by 3 bases and J by 1 base, and 15 bases separated the two germline ends. Germline CDR1 is KGHSH and CDR2 is LQKENI. This CDR3 has 16 amino acids. The CDR3 DNA follows: TGTGCCAGCTCACCTTCTTGGTCGTCGGGGAACACTGAAGCTTTCTTT. Its translation is CASSPSWSSGNTEAFF.

The V and J genes are TRBV7-2 and TRBJ2-3; D unclear. The CDR3 has 15 amino acids. Deletions cut 1 base from V and 1 base from J, with 9 bases between. Germline CDR1 SGHTA, CDR2 FQGNSA. CDR3 bases: TGTGCCAGCAGCTTAGGTACTATACGCACAGATACGCAGTATTTT. The encoded protein is CASSLGTIRTDTQYF.

V gene TRBV7-9 combines with J gene TRBJ2-7; D gene unclear. Germline-derived CDR1 and CDR2 are SEHNR and FQNEAQ (reference sequence). The CDR3 totals 13 residues. V lost 6 bases to trimming and J lost 2 bases, with 11 bases between them. CDR3 protein: CASSGRLPYEQYF. The CDR3 nucleotides are TGTGCCAGCAGTGGGCGATTACCCTACGAGCAGTACTTC. The whole variable domain, filled in from reference TRBV7-9 and TRBJ2-7, reads DTGVSQNPRHKITKRGQNVTFRCDPISEHNRLYWYRQTLGQGPEFLTYFQNEAQLEKSRLLSDRFSAERPKGSFSTLEIQRTEQGDSAMYLCASSGRLPYEQYFGPGTRLTVT.

The chain uses TRBV5-1 and TRBJ1-5, with D possibly being TRBD1 (6 bases). Trimming removed 0 bases from V and 2 bases from J, with 6 bases in between. Germline CDR1 and CDR2: SGHRS and YFSETQ. The CDR3 covers 14 residues. This chain's CDR3 is CASSLDRGNQPQHF. The CDR3 nucleotides are TGCGCCAGCAGCTTGGACAGGGGCAATCAGCCCCAGCATTTT.

This chain connects TRBV7-2 to TRBJ1-2; tentative D call: TRBD1 (5 bases). This CDR3 has 15 residues. Trimming took off 3 bases at V and 7 bases at J, with 18 bases between the two ends. The germline V gene encodes CDR1 SGHTA and CDR2 FQGNSA. The CDR3 here is CASSLGRAAGSGYTF. The DNA of the CDR3 is TGTGCCAGCAGCTTGGGCAGGGCAGCGGGCAGTGGCTACACCTTC.

V is TRBV6-5 and J is TRBJ1-1; no clear D. V lost 8 bases and J 0 bases, leaving 13 bases between the germline ends. The CDR3 is 14 residues long. Germline CDR1 and CDR2: MNHEY and SVGAGI. This CDR3 is CASGQPPMNTEAFF. The CDR3 coding sequence is TGTGCCAGCGGGCAACCTCCTATGAACACTGAAGCTTTCTTT.

This clone was detected only once. CDR3 residues: CASSHRQGNYEQYF. CDR3 bases: TGCGCCAGCAGTCATAGACAGGGGAACTACGAGCAGTACTTC. This chain links TRBV23-1 with TRBJ2-7; 8 positions match TRBD1. TRBV23-1 is marked as an open reading frame, function uncertain. Trimming at V came to 3 bases and at J to 3 bases, leaving 4 bases not matched to a gene. The CDR3 contains 14 residues.

This clone was found once. This sequence joins TRBV28 and TRBJ2-2; D not resolved. Germline V gives CDR1 MDHEN, CDR2 SYDVKM. The CDR3 is 14 amino acids. V was shortened by 3 bases and J by 9 bases, with 14 bases between the two germline ends. The CDR3 DNA reads as TGTGCCAGCAGTTTTTCTGTCCCACGGTGGGAGCTGTTTTTT. This sequence encodes CASSFSVPRWELFF.

Comments on this clone: This specimen includes other DNA sequences encoding the same CDR3. The chain carries TRBV6-5 and TRBJ2-5, with 15 bases identical to TRBD2. After removal of 6 bases from V and 2 bases from J, the junction contained 1 base not matched to a gene. Germline V gene sequence: CDR1 MNHEY, CDR2 SVGAGI. The length of the CDR3 is 15 residues. In nucleotides, the CDR3 is TGTGCCAGCAGGGGACTAGCGGGGGGTCAAGAGACCCAGTACTTC. Translating gives CASRGLAGGQETQYF.

The chain has TRBV2 and TRBJ1-1; 9 bases line up with TRBD1. The CDR3 contains 15 residues. Germline V CDR1 and CDR2: SNHLY, FYNNEI. V shed 9 bases, J shed 10 bases, and the junction held 18 bases outside the gene matches. The CDR3 nucleotides read TGTGCCAGAACTACAGGGGGCTTCAATAAGTTAGGAGCTTTCTTT. It translates to CARTTGGFNKLGAFF.

This rearrangement joins TRBV15 to TRBJ1-3; TRBD1 matches at 9 bases. Germline CDR1 LNHNV, CDR2 YYDKDF (reference sequence). V was pared by 5 bases and J by 9 bases, with 5 bases of the junction left unmatched. This CDR3 contains 13 residues. CDR3 residues: CATSAGQGSTIYF. The DNA of the CDR3 is TGTGCCACCAGCGCTGGACAGGGGTCCACCATATATTTT.